A selection of T cell receptor beta chains follows, all from one sample in a study of blood T cell repertoires in COVID-19. The data were produced by immunoSEQ multiplex PCR, yet TCRdb's version contains in-frame clones alone and is incomplete. The sample records 200,000 to 250,000 clones, 82% being singletons. The sample comprised peripheral blood. The receptors were sampled from an elderly woman with acute or convalescent COVID-19. CDR3s include the opening cysteine and the closing phenylalanine or tryptophan. A D gene is named only where the DNA matches it firmly. The size entry is marked missing in some rows and otherwise reads once, few, many or a size class.

J gene,V gene,clone size,D gene,CDR3 DNA,CDR3 protein
TRBJ2-1,TRBV18,NA,NA,TGTGCCAGCTCGACGGAGAAAAATGAGCAGTTCTTC,CASSTEKNEQFF
TRBJ2-2,TRBV7-2,few,TRBD1,TGTGCCAGCAGCTTACAGGGGGTTAGGGCCGGGGAGCTGTTTTTT,CASSLQGVRAGELFF
TRBJ2-3,TRBV6-4,NA,TRBD2,TGTGCCAGCAGTAGTAGCGGGGGGCCCACAGATACGCAGTATTTT,CASSSSGGPTDTQYF
TRBJ2-3,TRBV5-5,NA,TRBD2,TGTGCCAGCAGCTTGGCGGCTAGCGGAGGGATAGATACGCAGTATTTT,CASSLAASGGIDTQYF
TRBJ1-5,TRBV28,once,NA,TGTGCCAGCGCCCCCCCAGGGCTGAGCAATCAGCCCCAGCATTTT,CASAPPGLSNQPQHF
TRBJ2-3,TRBV9,NA,TRBD2,TGTGCCAGCAGCCCCAGACTAGCTTCAGATACGCAGTATTTT,CASSPRLASDTQYF
TRBJ2-5,TRBV7-2,NA,NA,TGTGCCAGCAGCTCAATGACGGGGGGCCGTGGGGAGACCCAGTACTTC,CASSSMTGGRGETQYF
TRBJ2-3,TRBV7-2,NA,TRBD2,TGTGCCAGCAGCCCGCACATAGCGGGGAGGGGAGATACGCAGTATTTT,CASSPHIAGRGDTQYF
TRBJ2-7,TRBV6-5,once,TRBD1,TGTGCCAGCAGCCGACAGGGGGGTCCCTACGAGCAGTACTTC,CASSRQGGPYEQYF
TRBJ2-7,TRBV23-1,NA,NA,TGCGCCAGCAGTCGTAACGGCTACGAGCAGTACTTC,CASSRNGYEQYF
TRBJ1-1,TRBV6-1,NA,NA,TGTGCCAGCAGTGAAGCGCTCCCGACTATTTGGGCTTTCTTT,CASSEALPTIWAFF
TRBJ2-1,TRBV7-9,NA,TRBD2,TGTGCCAGCAGCACTCGGACTAGCGGCTCCTACAATGAGCAGTTCTTC,CASSTRTSGSYNEQFF
TRBJ2-3,TRBV4-2,once,TRBD2,TGTGCCAGCAGCCAAGACCCCGGGACTAGCGGTTCCTCGCAGTATTTT,CASSQDPGTSGSSQYF
TRBJ2-1,TRBV4-2,once,NA,TGTGCCAGCAGCCAAGAGTGGAGCTCCTACAATGAGCAGTTCTTC,CASSQEWSSYNEQFF
TRBJ2-2,TRBV18,NA,NA,TGTGCCAGCTTTGGACAGAAGAACACCGGGGAGCTGTTTTTT,CASFGQKNTGELFF
TRBJ1-6,TRBV2,once,NA,TGTGCCAGCAGGTTCGACAGAGTTAGCTCCTATAATTCACCCCTCCACTTT,CASRFDRVSSYNSPLHF